The present T cell receptor beta chain was sequenced within a study of blood T cell repertoires in COVID-19. Study information: Samples of COVID-19 (acute and convalescent) were obtained from the United States, Italy and Spain.

Per the study methods: It was from reference gene primer amplification that nucleated cell counts were estimated. This table comes from immunoSEQ multiplex PCR, and its TCRdb copy is limited to in-frame clones, with some not included. V, J and clone size reflect that table, while D and trimming were determined from the DNA. Seen here are about 110,000 clones, approximately 90% observed once, and the top ten hold more than 4%. This CDR3 comprises 16 residues. Trimming cost V 6 bases and J 4 bases; bases outside gene matches: 11. CDR1 is MDHEN, CDR2 SYDVKM, per germline. Sequences were obtained from peripheral blood. The V gene is TRBV28, the J gene TRBJ1-1; 10 positions match TRBD1. The clonotype was recovered from a human donor in a cohort sampled during active COVID-19. The DNA for the CDR3 is TGTGCCAGCAGAGACGGACAGGGGGGTGAGAGCACTGAAGCTTTCTTT. Amino acids: CASRDGQGGESTEAFF.